This T cell receptor beta chain was profiled in a study of cytomegalovirus exposure and HLA in healthy donors. Study-level findings and limits: Immune exposure was documented only through CMV serostatus. 164 TCR beta chains were listed as cytomegalovirus-associated.

On this clone itself: What it recognizes is unknown.

PCR was performed using 60 Vbeta and 13 Jbeta primers. Original handling: An analysis performed later counted 72 million or so unique TCR beta chains (around 10 million of them shared). Method: immunoSEQ multiplex PCR; TCRdb's copy keeps in-frame clones and lacks some. That table gives V, J and clone size, and the DNA gave D and trimming. This repertoire shows 160,000 or so clones, roughly 85% found once; its top ten account for roughly 8%. This receptor was taken from a male donor in good health and CMV-seropositive. Sequenced material: PBMCs.

Here the CDR3 reads CASGLVETGGYRKLFF. Here the CDR3 DNA reads TGTGCTAGTGGTTTGGTAGAGACAGGGGGTTATCGTAAGCTGTTTTTT. The V and J genes are TRBV12-5 and TRBJ2-2, with TRBD1 matching 9 bases. This CDR3 is built from 16 residues. CDR1 and CDR2 (germline): LGHNT, FRNRAP. The junction had 11 bases not matched to a gene; V was cut back by 0 bases and J by 12 bases.